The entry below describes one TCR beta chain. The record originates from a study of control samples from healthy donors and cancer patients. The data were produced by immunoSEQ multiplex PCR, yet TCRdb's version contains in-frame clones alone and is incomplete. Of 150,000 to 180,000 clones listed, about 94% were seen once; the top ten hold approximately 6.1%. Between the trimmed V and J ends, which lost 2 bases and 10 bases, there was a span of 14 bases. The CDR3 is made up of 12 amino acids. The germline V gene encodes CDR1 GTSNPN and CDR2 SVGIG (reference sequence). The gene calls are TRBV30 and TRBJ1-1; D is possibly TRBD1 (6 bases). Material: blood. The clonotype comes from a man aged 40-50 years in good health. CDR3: CAWSKDRRRAFF. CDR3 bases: TGTGCCTGGAGTAAGGACAGACGTCGAGCTTTCTTT.